The 2 T cell receptor beta chains reported below all come from one sample, sequenced in a study of CD8 T cells in ankylosing spondylitis. Findings and limits, study-wide: Blood from ankylosing spondylitis patients appeared to carry a characteristic eight-variant TCR beta motif.

No cognate antigen is known for these TCRs. One entry per CDR3 protein results from TCRdb running MiXCR on the 5' RACE reads. Here the sample spans 300,000 to 400,000 distinct CDR3 sequences, approximately 20% being singletons. Sequencing used blood, either unsorted or a sorted T cell fraction (not recorded which). These receptors were collected from a male donor with ankylosing spondylitis.

In this sample, this clonotype turned up a few times. The V and J genes are TRBV12-3 or TRBV12-4 and TRBJ1-6; D remains ambiguous. This CDR3 is built from 14 residues. Trimming cost V 2 bases and J 7 bases, with 9 bases left between them. In DNA form, the CDR3 reads TGTGCCAGCAGTTTACAGGTTCCAAATTCACCCCTCCACTTT. This gives the protein CASSLQVPNSPLHF.

This clonotype was seen at least ten times. Germline and junction disagree at one end, which may indicate a read error. The rearrangement joins TRBV5-1 to TRBJ1-5; the D gene is possibly TRBD1 (6 bases). CDR1 and CDR2 from the germline V gene are SGHRS and YFSETQ. The CDR3 extends over 13 amino acids. Here the CDR3 reads CASSLGGDQPQHF. DNA of the CDR3: TGTGCCAGCAGCTTAGGGGGGGATCAGCCCCAGCATTTT.